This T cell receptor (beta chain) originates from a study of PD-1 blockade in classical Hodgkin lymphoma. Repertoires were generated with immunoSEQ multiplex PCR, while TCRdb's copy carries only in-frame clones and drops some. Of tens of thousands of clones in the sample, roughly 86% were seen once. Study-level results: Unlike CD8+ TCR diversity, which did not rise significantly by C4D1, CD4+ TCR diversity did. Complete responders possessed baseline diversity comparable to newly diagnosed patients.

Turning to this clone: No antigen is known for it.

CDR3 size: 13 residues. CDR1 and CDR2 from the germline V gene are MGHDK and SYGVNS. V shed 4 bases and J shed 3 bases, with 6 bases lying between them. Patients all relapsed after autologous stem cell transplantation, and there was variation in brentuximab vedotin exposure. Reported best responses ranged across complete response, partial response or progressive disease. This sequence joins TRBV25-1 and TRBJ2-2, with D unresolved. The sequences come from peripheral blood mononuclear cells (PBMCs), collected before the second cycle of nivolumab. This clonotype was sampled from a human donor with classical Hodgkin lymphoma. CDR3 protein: CASSVRDTGELFF. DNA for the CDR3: TGTGCCAGCAGTGTTAGGGACACCGGGGAGCTGTTTTTT. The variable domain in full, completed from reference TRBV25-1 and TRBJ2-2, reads EADIYQTPRYLVIGTGKKITLECSQTMGHDKMYWYQQDPGMELHLIHYSYGVNSTEKGDLSSESTVSRIRTEHFPLTLESARPSHTSQYLCASSVRDTGELFFGEGSRLTVL.